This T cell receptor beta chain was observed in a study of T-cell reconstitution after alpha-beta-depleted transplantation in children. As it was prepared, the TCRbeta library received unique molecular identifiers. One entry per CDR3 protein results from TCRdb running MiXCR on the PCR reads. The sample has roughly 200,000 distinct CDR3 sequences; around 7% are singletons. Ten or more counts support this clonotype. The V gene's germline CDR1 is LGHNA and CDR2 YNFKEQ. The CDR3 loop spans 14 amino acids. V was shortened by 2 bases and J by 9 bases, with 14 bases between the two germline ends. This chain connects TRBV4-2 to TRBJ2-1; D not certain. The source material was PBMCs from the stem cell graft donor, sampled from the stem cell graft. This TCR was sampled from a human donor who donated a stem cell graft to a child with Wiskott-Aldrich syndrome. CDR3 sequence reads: CASSQMTVAGEQFF. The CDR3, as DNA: TGTGCCAGCAGCCAAATGACGGTTGCCGGTGAGCAGTTCTTC.